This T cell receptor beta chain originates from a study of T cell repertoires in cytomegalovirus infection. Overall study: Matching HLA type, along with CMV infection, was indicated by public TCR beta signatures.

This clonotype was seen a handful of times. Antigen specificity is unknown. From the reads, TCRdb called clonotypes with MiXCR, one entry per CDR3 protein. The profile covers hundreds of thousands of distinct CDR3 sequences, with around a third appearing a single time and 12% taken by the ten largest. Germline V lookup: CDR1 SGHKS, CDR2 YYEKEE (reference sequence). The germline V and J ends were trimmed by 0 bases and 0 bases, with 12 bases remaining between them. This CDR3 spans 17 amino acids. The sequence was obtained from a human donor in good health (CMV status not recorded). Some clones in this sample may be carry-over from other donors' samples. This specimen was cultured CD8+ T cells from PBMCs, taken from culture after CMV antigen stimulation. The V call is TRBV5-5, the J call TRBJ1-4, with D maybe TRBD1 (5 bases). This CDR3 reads CASSLGDPVATNEKLFF. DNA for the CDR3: TGTGCCAGCAGCTTGGGGGACCCGGTAGCAACTAATGAAAAACTGTTTTTT.